This is a list of T cell receptor beta chains from one sample in a study of regulatory T cells in long-lasting Graves disease. TCRdb ran MiXCR on the multiplex PCR reads and lists one entry per CDR3 protein. The sample has a few hundred thousand distinct CDR3 sequences; about 14% are singletons. This sample was also put to use in a study of T cells in Graves' hyperthyroidism and ophthalmopathy.

Sequenced material: peripheral blood mononuclear cells (PBMCs), taken at new diagnosis, from a patient treated with antithyroid drugs. The receptors were sampled from a man aged 25 to 40 with Graves disease. CDR3s include the opening cysteine and the closing phenylalanine or tryptophan. The order of the fields is CDR3 length, D gene, J gene, V gene, clone size, CDR3 protein, CDR3 DNA. The D gene is left open where the match is weak. The size of a clone is reported for some rows only, either as once, few or many, or as a class for expanded clones.

15	TRBD2	TRBJ2-1	TRBV7-2	NA	CASSTSGGGAHEQFF	TGTGCCAGCAGCACCTCGGGGGGGGGGGCCCATGAGCAGTTCTTC
14	NA	TRBJ1-1	TRBV3-1	many	CASSQGQMNTEAFF	TGTGCCAGCAGCCAAGGGCAGATGAACACTGAAGCTTTCTTT
15	NA	TRBJ2-5	TRBV6-5	many	CASSSGTSTTETQYF	TGTGCCAGCAGTTCCGGGACATCTACGACAGAGACCCAGTACTTC
11	NA	TRBJ1-2	TRBV25-1	few	CATTQGNGYTF	TGTGCCACCACCCAGGGGAATGGCTACACCTTC
12	NA	TRBJ1-5	TRBV12-3/TRBV12-4	NA	CASSFSLQPQHF	TGTGCCAGCAGTTTTAGTCTTCAGCCCCAGCATTTT
14	TRBD2	TRBJ2-1	TRBV24-1	NA	CATSGAGTRYEQFF	TGTGCCACCAGTGGGGCCGGGACTAGGTATGAGCAGTTCTTC
15	TRBD2	TRBJ2-1	TRBV20-1	many	CSARRLAGVRDEQFF	TGCAGTGCTCGTCGACTAGCGGGAGTCAGGGATGAGCAGTTCTTC
15	TRBD2	TRBJ2-1	TRBV7-9	many	CASSTRTSAYNEQFF	TGTGCCAGCAGCACCCGGACTAGCGCCTACAATGAGCAGTTCTTC
14	NA	TRBJ2-2	TRBV19	few	CASSIRGDTGELFF	TGTGCCAGTAGTATTCGCGGAGACACCGGGGAGCTGTTTTTT
22	NA	TRBJ2-7	TRBV5-1	NA	CASSLAYPGASPSYEKMYEQYF	TGCGCCAGCAGCTTGGCCTATCCTGGGGCGTCTCCCTCCTACGAGAAGATGTACGAGCAGTACTTC
13	NA	TRBJ1-5	TRBV20-1	many	CSASMGSNQPQHF	TGCAGTGCTAGCATGGGGAGCAATCAGCCCCAGCATTTT
13	NA	TRBJ2-1	TRBV5-5	NA	CASSLGIADTLVF	TGTGCCAGCAGCTTGGGGATAGCCGATACCCTGGTCTTC
12	NA	TRBJ2-1	TRBV7-2	many	CASSFWANEQFF	TGTGCCAGCAGCTTTTGGGCCAATGAGCAGTTCTTC
14	NA	TRBJ1-6	TRBV18	NA	CASSDTRADSPLHF	TGTGCCAGCTCAGACACCCGCGCCGATTCACCCCTCCACTTT
19	NA	TRBJ1-5	TRBV20-1	once	CSARAPGASLGQFNQPQHF	TGCAGTGCTAGAGCTCCGGGGGCGAGTTTAGGACAATTCAATCAGCCCCAGCATTTT
17	TRBD2	TRBJ2-5	TRBV7-2	few	CASSLKIAGFSRETQYF	TGTGCCAGCAGCTTGAAGATAGCGGGATTTTCAAGAGAGACCCAGTACTTC
16	TRBD2	TRBJ2-1	TRBV6-1	few	CASSRTSRRTYNEQFF	TGTGCCAGCAGTCGGACTAGCAGAAGGACCTACAATGAGCAGTTCTTC
14	TRBD1	TRBJ1-2	TRBV10-3	many	CAINSPRDSYGYTF	TGTGCCATCAATTCTCCTAGGGACAGCTATGGCTACACCTTC
15	TRBD2	TRBJ2-7	TRBV20-1	NA	CSASRTSGTSYEQYF	TGCAGTGCTAGCAGGACTAGCGGGACTTCCTACGAGCAGTACTTC
15	NA	TRBJ2-1	TRBV18	many	CASSPPLVPYNEQFF	TGTGCCAGCTCACCACCACTAGTTCCCTACAATGAGCAGTTCTTC
16	TRBD2	TRBJ2-1	TRBV29-1	few	CSVERLAGGLGNEQFF	TGCAGCGTTGAGAGACTAGCGGGAGGGCTTGGGAATGAGCAGTTCTTC
15	TRBD1	TRBJ2-7	TRBV11-2	many	CASSSSGGFSYEQYF	TGTGCCAGCAGCTCCTCAGGGGGCTTCTCCTACGAGCAGTACTTC
17	TRBD2	TRBJ2-3	TRBV2	NA	CASSTTAAGGYTDTQYF	TGTGCCAGCAGTACAACGGCAGCGGGAGGATACACAGATACGCAGTATTTT
15	TRBD2	TRBJ2-1	TRBV7-2	NA	CASSRTSGRAHEQFF	TGTGCCAGCAGCCGCACTAGCGGGAGGGCCCATGAGCAGTTCTTC
14	TRBD2	TRBJ2-3	TRBV7-9	NA	CASSSSGRKDTQYF	TGTGCCAGCAGCTCTAGCGGGAGAAAAGATACGCAGTATTTT
15	TRBD1	TRBJ2-5	TRBV5-5	NA	CASSRGTGGQETQYF	TGTGCCAGCAGCCGCGGGACAGGTGGTCAAGAGACCCAGTACTTC
16	TRBD2	TRBJ2-1	TRBV19	NA	CASSIGAGNSYNEQFF	TGTGCCAGTAGTATAGGAGCGGGGAACTCCTACAATGAGCAGTTCTTC
15	NA	TRBJ2-7	TRBV7-2	many	CASSLLSAATYEQYF	TGTGCCAGCAGCTTGCTTTCGGCAGCCACCTACGAGCAGTACTTC
13	NA	TRBJ1-4	TRBV19	NA	CASSIGGSEKLFF	TGTGCCAGTAGTATTGGAGGATCTGAAAAACTGTTTTTT
13	NA	TRBJ2-2	TRBV5-4	NA	CASSPDQTGELFF	TGTGCCAGCAGCCCGGACCAGACCGGGGAGCTGTTTTTT
17	NA	TRBJ2-2	TRBV7-9	NA	CASSLSPTFRWAGELFF	TGTGCCAGCAGCTTATCACCCACCTTCCGGTGGGCCGGGGAGCTGTTTTTT
14	TRBD2	TRBJ2-7	TRBV12-3/TRBV12-4	many	CASSPPSGSLEQYF	TGTGCCAGCAGCCCCCCTAGCGGGAGCCTCGAGCAGTACTTC
15	NA	TRBJ2-3	TRBV27	many	CASSLSNGNTDTQYF	TGTGCCAGCAGTTTATCGAACGGGAACACAGATACGCAGTATTTT
14	NA	TRBJ2-2	TRBV6-2/TRBV6-3	NA	CASSFQGFTGELFF	TGTGCCAGCAGTTTCCAGGGTTTTACCGGGGAGCTGTTTTTT
15	TRBD1	TRBJ2-1	TRBV12-3/TRBV12-4	many	CASRKTGGLYNEQFF	TGTGCCAGCAGAAAAACAGGGGGACTTTACAATGAGCAGTTCTTC
12	NA	TRBJ2-1	TRBV11-3	few	CASRGSQETQFF	TGTGCCAGCAGAGGCAGTCAAGAGACCCAGTTCTTC
18	NA	TRBJ1-2	TRBV7-9	few	CASSFPRNTASIGDGYTF	TGTGCCAGCAGCTTCCCCCGGAATACGGCGTCGATTGGCGATGGCTACACCTTC
13	NA	TRBJ1-5	TRBV2	many	CASSGAGSQPQHF	TGTGCCAGCAGCGGGGCAGGTAGTCAGCCCCAGCATTTT
15	TRBD1	TRBJ1-2	TRBV7-9	NA	CASSRAGTENYGYTF	TGTGCCAGCAGCCGCGCCGGGACAGAGAACTATGGCTACACCTTC